This T cell receptor beta chain originates from a study of monozygotic twins with inflammatory bowel disease (dated by TCRdb to between 2018 and 2020). With respect to the entire study: In total, around 28 monozygotic twin pairs made up the full study: 19 Danish pairs, all IBD-discordant, plus nine German pairs, of which four were IBD-concordant and five were IBD-discordant. Within discordant pairs, disease-associated traits were sought mainly by comparing IBD patients with their genetically identical healthy co-twins. Each individual had, on average, about 151 000 unique TCRalpha sequences and 181 000 unique TCRbeta sequences available for analysis. General conclusions and limits of the study: Because patients received different immunosuppressive treatments, the repertoires may have picked up extra background noise and variability between individuals. The results gave no support for a single strong signal or clonotype linked to IBD. Repertoire similarity did not differ between concordant and discordant twins, which could be due to limited statistical power. TCRbeta repertoire diversity, by inverse Simpson index, was decreased in IBD patients compared with their healthy co-twins. Different T cell subtypes could not be distinguished in the analysis. IBD patients shared fewer clonotypes with other individuals than healthy twins did, most markedly in patients showing signs of disease activity.

From each donor, a 2.5 ml peripheral blood sample was drawn into PAXgene tubes and stored at -80 degrees C. Without any T cell sorting, total RNA was extracted from whole blood using the PAXgene blood miRNA kit on an automated QIAcube. Peripheral blood from monozygotic twin pairs who were concordant or discordant for inflammatory bowel disease underwent deep TCRalpha and TCRbeta repertoire profiling using unique molecular barcoding. For every twin pair, smoking habits were documented, and each individual was categorised as a current, former or never smoker. The CDR3, cysteine through phenylalanine, is 16 amino acids long. No DNA accompanies this entry. The germline V gene encodes CDR1 KGHDR and CDR2 SFDVKD. As concerns this clonotype: Its antigen remains unidentified.

Preparation of the library involved 5' RACE. For each TCR library, 3,500 to 4,000 ng of total RNA was used. cDNA was synthesized with SMARTScribe reverse transcriptase in eight separate reactions per sample. Unique molecular identifiers containing a 6-nucleotide sample barcode were introduced through template switching during cDNA synthesis. Amplification of TCRalpha and TCRbeta cDNA involved two nested PCRs of about 15 and 9 cycles, and each PCR was followed by bead purification. Before amplification, cDNA was treated with uracil DNA-glycosylase and purified using the QIAquick PCR purification kit. In the second PCR, Illumina TruSeq-compatible adapters and sample-specific barcodes were added. TapeStation and Qubit were used to check library quality and concentration, and around 5 ng of each library went into the pool. Sequencing of pooled libraries was carried out on an Illumina HiSeq2500 single-index Rapid Run using 2 x 100 bp reads and custom sequencing primers. For the original study's pipeline: MiGEC version 1.2.6 was used for UMI-based consensus assembly to correct PCR and sequencing errors. MiXCR version 2.1.1 was used for V(D)J alignment, clonotype assembly and CDR3 extraction. Gene usage, clonotype sharing and MAIT/NKT TCR abundance were normalised by analysing the top 1000, 10 000 and 20 000 clonotypes per sample. After downsampling to 27 000 UMIs, diversity was calculated as the inverse Simpson index using the vegan R package. Statistical testing used paired Mann-Whitney U tests on the discordant twin pairs and applied Benjamini-Hochberg correction for multiple testing. Following reprocessing of the reads by TCRdb, the data hold one row per CDR3 protein sequence and no DNA is available. The V and J calls and clone size come from TCRdb's table, not from the authors' own analysis. Per the sample table, the count is 140,000 to 150,000 distinct CDR3 sequences. The biggest ten clones account for approximately 1.2% of the sample.

The sequence was obtained from a human donor with ulcerative colitis or Crohn's disease, or a healthy co-twin of an affected twin (not recorded which). The sample comprised blood. The V and J segments used are TRBV24-1 and TRBJ2-2; the D gene TCRdb calls, TRBD2, cannot be checked with no DNA. This receptor carries the CDR3 CATSDRTDGRGGELFF.